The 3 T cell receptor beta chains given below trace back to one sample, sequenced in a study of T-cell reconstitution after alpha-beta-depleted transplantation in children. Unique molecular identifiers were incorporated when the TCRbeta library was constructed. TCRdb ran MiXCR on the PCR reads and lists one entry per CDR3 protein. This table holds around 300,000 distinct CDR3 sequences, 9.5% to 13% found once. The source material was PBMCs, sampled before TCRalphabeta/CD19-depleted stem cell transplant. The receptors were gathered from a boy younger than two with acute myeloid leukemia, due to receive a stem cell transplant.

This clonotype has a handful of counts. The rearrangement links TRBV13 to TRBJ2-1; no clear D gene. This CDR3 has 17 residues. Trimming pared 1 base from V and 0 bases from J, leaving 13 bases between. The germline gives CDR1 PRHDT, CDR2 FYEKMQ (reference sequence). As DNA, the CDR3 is TGTGCCAGCAGCTTAGTGTATGGGCCCAGCTCCTACAATGAGCAGTTCTTC. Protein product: CASSLVYGPSSYNEQFF. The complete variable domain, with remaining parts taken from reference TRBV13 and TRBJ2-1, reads AAGVIQSPRHLIKEKRETATLKCYPIPRHDTVYWYQQGPGQDPQFLISFYEKMQSDKGSIPDRFSAQQFSDYHSELNMSSLELGDSALYFCASSLVYGPSSYNEQFFGPGTRLTVL.

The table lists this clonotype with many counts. CDR3 protein: CASSLVGANVLTF. DNA for the CDR3: TGCGCCAGCAGCTTGGTTGGGGCCAACGTCCTGACTTTC. V and J are TRBV5-1 and TRBJ2-6, with no clear D. The CDR3 totals 13 residues. Germline CDR1 and CDR2: SGHRS and YFSETQ. Trimming shortened V by 0 bases and J by 3 bases, and 1 base separated the two germline ends.

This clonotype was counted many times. The CDR3 loop reads CASSTPLGVSYNEQFF. The CDR3 DNA reads as TGCGCCAGCAGCACACCCCTCGGCGTCTCCTACAATGAGCAGTTCTTC. This chain links TRBV5-1 with TRBJ2-1; D is undetermined. CDR1 and CDR2 from the germline V gene are SGHRS and YFSETQ. The CDR3 length is 16 residues. The germline V and J ends were trimmed by 4 bases and 0 bases, with 14 bases remaining between them.